This passage covers 24 T cell receptor beta chains from one sample sequenced in a study of metastatic and nonmetastatic thyroid tumors. TCRdb reprocessed the PCR reads via MiXCR. The sample holds roughly 36,000 clones; roughly a quarter are singletons and the top ten take roughly 9.1%. Ahead of thyroid surgery, no patient had received treatment of any kind. Source material: blood. The source is a female donor with papillary thyroid cancer or a benign thyroid nodule (not recorded which). Some clones in this sample may be carry-over from other donors' samples.

To note about this clone: One end of the junction is discordant with germline, which a read error may explain. The chain employs TRBV6-5 and TRBJ1-2; the D is unclear. The germline gives CDR1 MNHEY, CDR2 SVGAGI. The CDR3 runs to 17 residues. CDR3: CASSDSHYIRSPYGYTF. The CDR3, as DNA: TGTGCCAGCAGTGACTCGCATTATATCAGGAGTCCCTATGGCTACACCTTC.

This clone has a count of ten or more. CDR3 bases: TGTGTATCGGACGAGGGGGGCGCTGGCTACACCTTC. This gives the protein CVSDEGGAGYTF. V gene TRBV7-2 combines with J gene TRBJ1-2; possible D gene TRBD1, 6 bases. The CDR3 sequence is 12 residues long. Germline loops: CDR1 SGHTA, CDR2 FQGNSA.

This clone was recorded a few times. The rearrangement links TRBV27 to TRBJ1-3, with D unclear. The germline V and J ends were trimmed by 6 bases and 6 bases, with 15 bases remaining between them. The germline gives CDR1 MNHEY, CDR2 SMNVEV (reference sequence). The CDR3 is made up of 14 amino acids. Here the CDR3 DNA reads TGTGCCAGCAGGAAGAACAACCATTTAAACACCATATATTTT. The encoded protein is CASRKNNHLNTIYF.

This clone was observed a few times. The gene calls are TRBV2 and TRBJ1-5; the D is unclear. The V end was cut by 5 bases, the J end by 0 bases, with 8 bases between. CDR3 length equals 14 residues. The germline V gene encodes CDR1 SNHLY and CDR2 FYNNEI. In nucleotides, the CDR3 is TGTGCCAGCAGTTTACAGAGTAGCAATCAGCCCCAGCATTTT. This gives the protein CASSLQSSNQPQHF.

The rearrangement uses TRBV18 and TRBJ2-7; tentative D call: TRBD1 (5 bases). The V gene lost 3 bases and the J gene lost 5 bases, with 11 bases spanning the gap. The germline CDR1 and CDR2 sequences are KGHSH and LQKENI. This CDR3 is 13 amino acids long. CDR3 residues: CASSPPGRNEQYF. The CDR3 DNA sequence: TGTGCCAGCTCACCCCCAGGGCGGAACGAGCAGTACTTC.

This clone appeared a few times. The CDR3 region has the DNA TGTGCCAGCAGCTATTCCTTTCAGGGGACCGGGGAGCTGTTTTTT. Protein sequence: CASSYSFQGTGELFF. V gene TRBV12-3 or TRBV12-4 combines with J gene TRBJ2-2; D is possibly TRBD1 (6 bases). The CDR3 covers 15 residues. V shed 6 bases and J shed 5 bases, with 16 bases lying between them.

Of note for this clone: A much larger clone lies a single base off, so this may be a read error. Without the conserved terminal phenylalanine or tryptophan, this CDR3 likely stems from a read error. The gene calls are TRBV5-1 and TRBJ2-5; no firm D call. With 4 bases removed from V and 1 base from J, the gap between germline ends came to 14 bases. In germline, CDR1 is SGHRS, CDR2 YFSETQ. This CDR3 is built from 15 residues. The CDR3 reads CASSPVCTVQETQYL. The CDR3, as DNA: TGCGCCAGCAGCCCAGTGTGTACCGTCCAAGAGACCCAGTACCTC.

This clone was observed at least ten times. The gene calls are TRBV4-1 and TRBJ2-1, with 8 bases fitting TRBD1. CDR3 length equals 15 residues. V lost 1 base to trimming and J lost 8 bases; unmatched junction nucleotides: 7. The V gene's germline CDR1 is MGHRA and CDR2 YSYEKL. The CDR3: CASSQVFGQGDEQFF. CDR3 DNA sequence: TGCGCCAGCAGCCAAGTGTTCGGACAGGGCGATGAGCAGTTCTTC.

The CDR3 DNA reads TGTGCCAGCAGTTCTACGGGTCTCTCTGGAAACACCATATATTTT. It is translated as CASSSTGLSGNTIYF. V is TRBV6-1 and J is TRBJ1-3; D is unresolved. V lost 5 bases and J 0 bases, leaving 11 bases between the germline ends. CDR1 MNHNS and CDR2 SASEGT come from the germline V gene. The CDR3 contains 15 residues.

The chain has TRBV18 and TRBJ2-1; 9 bases are shared with TRBD2. This CDR3 comprises 16 residues. V was clipped by 4 bases and J by 7 bases; unmatched bases: 11. CDR1 and CDR2 (germline): KGHSH, LQKENI. The CDR3: CASSHTKRGEENEQFF. The DNA of the CDR3 is TGTGCCAGCTCACACACTAAGCGGGGGGAGGAAAATGAGCAGTTCTTC.

The CDR3 DNA is TGCAGTGCTAGGGTGGACTGCGAGCAGTACTTC. Translating it yields CSARVDCEQYF. The V gene is TRBV20-1, the J gene TRBJ2-7; a possible D gene is TRBD2 (5 bases). This CDR3 has 11 amino acids. Per the germline V gene, CDR1 is DFQATT and CDR2 is SNEGSKA (reference sequence). V dropped 3 bases and J dropped 6 bases, with 9 bases sitting between them.

The rearrangement joins TRBV11-2 to TRBJ2-1, with TRBD2 matching over 13 bases. V gave up 5 bases and J gave up 5 bases; unmatched junction bases: 9. CDR1 and CDR2 from the germline V gene are SGHAT and FQNNGV. The CDR3 loop spans 17 amino acids. This chain's CDR3 is CASSAGTSGTWNNEQFF. In DNA, the CDR3 is TGTGCCAGCAGCGCAGGGACTAGCGGGACGTGGAACAATGAGCAGTTCTTC.

This clone was counted at least ten times. V is TRBV4-3 and J is TRBJ1-1; D not certain. With 1 base removed from V and 6 bases from J, the gap between germline ends came to 15 bases. Germline CDR1 reads LGHNA; CDR2 reads YSLEER. The CDR3 has 15 residues. CDR3 residues: CASSQGWALSAEAFF. The CDR3 bases are TGCGCCAGCAGCCAAGGTTGGGCACTCTCTGCTGAAGCTTTCTTT.

V usage is TRBV20-1 and J usage is TRBJ2-3, with 9 bases matching TRBD2. The CDR3 loop spans 16 amino acids. The germline V gene has CDR1 DFQATT and CDR2 SNEGSKA (reference sequence). V was clipped by 3 bases and J by 4 bases; unmatched bases: 11. The CDR3 DNA reads TGCAGTGCTAGGGGAGGCGCGGGAGGGCCTCCAGATACGCAGTATTTT. Amino acid sequence: CSARGGAGGPPDTQYF.

This clone was counted between two and nine times. A read error may produce the germline difference seen at one junction end. The chain links TRBV27 to TRBJ1-2; TRBD1 is a possible D gene (5 bases). Germline assignment: CDR1 MNHEY and CDR2 SMNVEV (reference sequence). This CDR3 is built from 14 residues. The CDR3 DNA reads TGTGCCAGCAGTCGATCGGACACGAACTATGTCTACACCTTC. Translated: CASSRSDTNYVYTF.

This clone was seen many times. The J gene is TRBJ2-2, the V gene TRBV15, with D perhaps matching TRBD2 (5 bases). V gave up 0 bases and J gave up 4 bases, with 21 bases separating them. The CDR3 covers 19 residues. The germline CDR1 and CDR2 sequences are LNHNV and YYDKDF (reference sequence). This CDR3 is CATSRDGVMYELGTGELFF. CDR3 nucleotide sequence: TGTGCCACCAGCAGAGACGGGGTAATGTATGAGCTCGGCACCGGGGAGCTGTTTTTT.

Turning to this clone: A much larger clonotype is one base distant, so this may be a read error. This chain uses TRBV15 with TRBJ2-3; 11 nucleotides line up with TRBD2. There are 18 residues in the CDR3. Germline V gives CDR1 LNHNV, CDR2 YYDKDF (reference sequence). Trimming removed 3 bases from V and 0 bases from J; junction bases left unmatched: 8. The CDR3 spells CATSSDGLAGLSTDTQYF. For the CDR3, the DNA is TGTGCCACCAGCAGTGACGGACTAGCGGGCCTTAGCACAGATACGCAGTATTTT.

This chain uses TRBV4-2 with TRBJ2-2, with TRBD2 matching 8 bases. The CDR3 loop spans 17 amino acids. J lost 8 bases, V lost 6 bases, and 17 bases had no gene match. The germline gives CDR1 LGHNA, CDR2 YNFKEQ. CDR3 residues: CASSQPYYRGGAGELFF. The CDR3 bases are TGTGCCAGCAGTCAACCATACTATCGGGGGGGCGCTGGGGAGCTGTTTTTT.

The gene calls are TRBV9 and TRBJ2-1; the D gene could be TRBD1 or TRBD2 (6 bases each). The CDR3 runs 15 residues. From germline, CDR1 is SGDLS and CDR2 YYNGEE. V was shortened by 0 bases and J by 8 bases, with 15 bases between the two germline ends. The CDR3 nucleotides read TGTGCCAGCAGCGTAGCGGGGGCCCTAGCCGATGAGCAGTTCTTC. Protein sequence: CASSVAGALADEQFF.

This clone was counted at least ten times. The chain is built from TRBV7-9 and TRBJ1-2; 8 nucleotides agree with TRBD1. Germline V gene lookup returns CDR1 SEHNR and CDR2 FQNEAQ (reference sequence). After removal of 5 bases from V and 3 bases from J, the junction contained 2 bases not matched to a gene. The CDR3 has 13 residues. In nucleotides, the CDR3 is TGTGCCAGCAGCCCGGGACAGGACTATGGCTACACCTTC. Protein product: CASSPGQDYGYTF.

This clone was recorded a few times. The chain joins TRBV4-2 to TRBJ1-4, with D tentatively TRBD1 (5 bases). The CDR3 runs 16 residues. V was shortened by 0 bases and J by 7 bases, with 15 bases between the two germline ends. CDR1 and CDR2 (germline): LGHNA, YNFKEQ. CDR3 loop: CASSQDRLGGGEKLFF. The DNA of the CDR3 is TGTGCCAGCAGCCAAGACCGGCTGGGGGGGGGTGAAAAACTGTTTTTT.

This chain uses TRBV20-1 with TRBJ1-2; perhaps TRBD1 as D (6 bases). Germline V gene data show CDR1 as DFQATT and CDR2 as SNEGSKA (reference sequence). Trimming shortened V by 3 bases and J by 4 bases, and 12 bases separated the two germline ends. The CDR3 contains 13 residues. The CDR3 spells CSASQPRGYGYTF. The CDR3 DNA is TGCAGTGCTAGCCAACCCAGGGGCTATGGCTACACCTTC.

This chain connects TRBV4-3 to TRBJ1-3; 7 bases are a match to TRBD1. The CDR3 is 16 residues long. CDR1 is LGHNA and CDR2 is YSLEER in the germline V gene. J was trimmed by 0 bases and V by 6 bases; bases with no gene match: 8. This CDR3 is CASSQDRTSSGNTIYF. The CDR3 nucleotides read TGCGCCAGCAGTCAGGACAGGACCAGCTCTGGAAACACCATATATTTT.

This clone was counted a few times. V is TRBV10-3 and J is TRBJ2-1, with D possibly being TRBD2 (6 bases). V was shortened by 5 bases and J by 0 bases, with 14 bases between the two germline ends. The CDR3 has 16 amino acids. Germline V gene lookup returns CDR1 ENHRY and CDR2 SYGVKD. The CDR3 DNA reads TGTGCCATCAGTCTGCGGGACGCCAGCTCCTACAATGAGCAGTTCTTC. This sequence encodes CAISLRDASSYNEQFF.